Below are 10 T cell receptor beta chains sequenced from a single sample in a study of T cells in localized non-small cell lung cancer. The assay was immunoSEQ multiplex PCR, and TCRdb's table has in-frame clones only and misses some. The sample records about 2,000 clones, 20% to 25% being singletons. The sample here was normal lung tissue next to the tumor, taken before any cancer treatment. The source is an older male donor with stage I lung adenocarcinoma.

This clone is labeled as large. V is TRBV6-8 and J is TRBJ1-6; possible D gene TRBD1, 6 bases. V was trimmed by 3 bases and J by 8 bases, leaving 20 bases between them. This CDR3 has 17 amino acids. The germline V gene has CDR1 MNHGY and CDR2 SAAAGT. The CDR3 sequence is CASSYNPGAIAYSPLHF. The CDR3 DNA reads as TGTGCCAGCAGTTATAATCCGGGGGCTATCGCCTATTCACCCCTCCACTTT.

CDR3 protein: CASSPFDSGGRQPQHF. The CDR3 nucleotides read TGTGCCAGCAGCCCGTTCGACAGTGGTGGCAGGCAGCCCCAGCATTTT. The J gene is TRBJ1-5, the V gene TRBV11-3; D might be TRBD1 (5 bases). In germline, CDR1 is SGHNT, CDR2 YENEEA. V dropped 5 bases and J dropped 7 bases, with 21 bases sitting between them. The CDR3 covers 16 residues.

As regards this clone: One junction end does not reproduce the germline sequence, and a read error may be involved. V gene TRBV11-3 combines with J gene TRBJ2-1; 10 bases fit TRBD2. Germline V lookup: CDR1 SGHNT, CDR2 YENEEA. The CDR3 covers 16 residues. Here the CDR3 reads CASSRQRAGGFSSSVF. In DNA form, the CDR3 reads TGTGCCAGCAGCCGTCAGCGAGCGGGGGGGTTTTCCTCATCCGTCTTC.

The CDR3 reads CASSYSTPDTDTQYF. CDR3 nucleotide sequence: TGTGCCAGCAGTTACTCTACCCCCGACACAGATACGCAGTATTTT. V and J are TRBV6-8 and TRBJ2-3; D is ambiguous. The germline V and J ends were trimmed by 0 bases and 2 bases, with 9 bases remaining between them. The CDR3 loop spans 15 amino acids. Per the germline V gene, CDR1 is MNHGY and CDR2 is SAAAGT.

This clone was picked up a small number of times. The chain carries TRBV11-3 and TRBJ2-1; D ambiguous. There are 15 residues in the CDR3. V was shortened by 2 bases and J by 0 bases, with 8 bases between the two germline ends. The germline CDR1 and CDR2 sequences are SGHNT and YENEEA. The CDR3 sequence: CASSLQSGSYNEQFF. The CDR3 DNA follows: TGTGCCAGCAGCTTACAGTCTGGCTCCTACAATGAGCAGTTCTTC.

The rearrangement uses TRBV6-1 and TRBJ2-5; possibly TRBD1 for D (5 bases). CDR1 MNHNS and CDR2 SASEGT come from the germline V gene. Trimming pared 1 base from V and 2 bases from J, leaving 20 bases between. The CDR3 runs to 18 residues. CDR3 DNA: TGTGCCAGCAGTGAAGGGACAACACCATTAGTAGCACAAGAGACCCAGTACTTC. It yields the protein CASSEGTTPLVAQETQYF.

This clone counts as medium-sized. The chain uses TRBV6-8 and TRBJ1-1; TRBD1 is a possible D gene (6 bases). Germline V gives CDR1 MNHGY, CDR2 SAAAGT. Between the trimmed V and J ends, which lost 7 bases and 5 bases, there was a span of 14 bases. The CDR3 length is 13 residues. The CDR3 here is CASTTGYLTEAFF. The CDR3 bases are TGTGCCAGCACTACAGGGTATTTGACTGAAGCTTTCTTT.

This clone appeared a few times. The V call is TRBV6-8, the J call TRBJ1-1; weak D call: TRBD1 (5 bases). The CDR3 length is 13 residues. V shed 8 bases and J shed 4 bases, with 14 bases lying between them. CDR1 is MNHGY and CDR2 is SAAAGT in the germline V gene. This chain's CDR3 is CASEPDSGTEAFF. CDR3 DNA: TGTGCCAGCGAACCTGACAGTGGCACTGAAGCTTTCTTT.

In this sample, this clone turned up a few times. The V call is TRBV28, the J call TRBJ1-4, with D maybe TRBD1 (5 bases). The ends were cut back, 5 bases at V and 6 bases at J, with 10 bases in the middle. The germline V gene encodes CDR1 MDHEN and CDR2 SYDVKM. The length of the CDR3 is 13 residues. The CDR3 reads CASSPGEDEKLFF. The CDR3 region has the DNA TGTGCCAGCAGTCCGGGGGAGGATGAAAAACTGTTTTTT.

This clone is termed medium-sized. J is TRBJ1-1 and V is TRBV28; unclear D gene. Germline lookup yields CDR1 MDHEN and CDR2 SYDVKM. The V gene lost 3 bases and the J gene lost 0 bases, with 11 bases spanning the gap. This CDR3 has 15 amino acids. The CDR3 nucleotides read TGTGCCAGCAGTTTTAGTGGCCAGCTGAACACTGAAGCTTTCTTT. Protein product: CASSFSGQLNTEAFF. The full variable domain, rest sourced from reference TRBV28 and TRBJ1-1, is DVKVTQSSRYLVKRTGEKVFLECVQDMDHENMFWYRQDPGLGLRLIYFSYDVKMKEKGDIPEGYSVSREKKERFSLILESASTNQTSMYLCASSFSGQLNTEAFFGQGTRLTVV.